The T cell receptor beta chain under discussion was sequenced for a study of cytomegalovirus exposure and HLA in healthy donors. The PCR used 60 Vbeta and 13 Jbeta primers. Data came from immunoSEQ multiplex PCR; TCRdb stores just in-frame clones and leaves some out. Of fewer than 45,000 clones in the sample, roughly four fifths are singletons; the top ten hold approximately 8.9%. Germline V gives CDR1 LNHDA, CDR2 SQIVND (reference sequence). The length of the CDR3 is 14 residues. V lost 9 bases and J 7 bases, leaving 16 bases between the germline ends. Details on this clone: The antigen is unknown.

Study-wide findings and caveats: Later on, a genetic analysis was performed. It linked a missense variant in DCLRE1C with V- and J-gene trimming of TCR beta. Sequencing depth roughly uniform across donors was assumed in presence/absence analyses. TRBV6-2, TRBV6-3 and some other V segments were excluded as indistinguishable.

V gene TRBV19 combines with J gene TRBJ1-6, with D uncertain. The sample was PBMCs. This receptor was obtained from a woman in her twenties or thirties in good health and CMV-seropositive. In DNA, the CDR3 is TGTGCCAGCTCCGTCCCGGGAAAGAATTCACCCCTCCACTTT. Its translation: CASSVPGKNSPLHF.